The clone carrying this TCR beta chain was observed many times. The CDR3 loop spans 14 amino acids. Unmatched junction bases numbered 4, after V lost 6 bases and J lost 0 bases. Germline V gene lookup returns CDR1 SEHNR and CDR2 FQNEAQ (reference sequence). This sample was taken from a study of T-cell reconstitution after alpha-beta-depleted transplantation in children. Researchers prepared the TCRbeta library using unique molecular identifiers, the study reports. TCRdb called the PCR reads again in MiXCR, with one record for every CDR3 protein. The sample yields more than 150,000 distinct CDR3 sequences, around 7% seen once.

This chain links TRBV7-9 with TRBJ1-1; 7 bases line up with TRBD1. The receptor's source is a human donor who donated a stem cell graft to a child with Wiskott-Aldrich syndrome. The sample in question was PBMCs from the stem cell graft donor, obtained from the stem cell graft. The CDR3 sequence: CASRTTGMNTEAFF. CDR3 nucleotides: TGTGCCAGCAGGACGACAGGGATGAACACTGAAGCTTTCTTT. Full variable domain (outside the CDR3, taken from reference TRBV7-9 and TRBJ1-1): DTGVSQNPRHKITKRGQNVTFRCDPISEHNRLYWYRQTLGQGPEFLTYFQNEAQLEKSRLLSDRFSAERPKGSFSTLEIQRTEQGDSAMYLCASRTTGMNTEAFFGQGTRLTVV.